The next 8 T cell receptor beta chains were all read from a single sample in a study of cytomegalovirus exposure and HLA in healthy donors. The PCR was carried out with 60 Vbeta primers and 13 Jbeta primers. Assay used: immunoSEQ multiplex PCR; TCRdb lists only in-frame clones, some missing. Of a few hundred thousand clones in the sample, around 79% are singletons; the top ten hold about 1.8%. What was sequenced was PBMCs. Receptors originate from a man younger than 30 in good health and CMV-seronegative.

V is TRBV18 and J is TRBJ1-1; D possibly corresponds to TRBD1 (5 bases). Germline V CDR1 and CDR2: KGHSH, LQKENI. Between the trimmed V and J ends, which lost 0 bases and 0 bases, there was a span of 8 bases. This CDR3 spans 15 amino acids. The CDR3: CASSPPGLMNTEAFF. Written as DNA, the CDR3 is TGTGCCAGCTCACCACCGGGGCTTATGAACACTGAAGCTTTCTTT.

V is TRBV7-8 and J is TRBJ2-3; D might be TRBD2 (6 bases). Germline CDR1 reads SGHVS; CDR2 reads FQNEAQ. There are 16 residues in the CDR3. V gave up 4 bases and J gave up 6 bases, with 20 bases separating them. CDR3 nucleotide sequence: TGTGCCAGCAGCTATGACCCGGGACTCAAGGGGGATACGCAGTATTTT. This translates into CASSYDPGLKGDTQYF.

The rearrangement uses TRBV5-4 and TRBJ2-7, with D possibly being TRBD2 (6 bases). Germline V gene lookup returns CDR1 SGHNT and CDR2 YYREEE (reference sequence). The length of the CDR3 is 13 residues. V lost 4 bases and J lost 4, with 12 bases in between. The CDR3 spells CASSGGGPYEQYF. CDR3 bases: TGTGCCAGCAGCGGGGGAGGCCCGTACGAGCAGTACTTC.

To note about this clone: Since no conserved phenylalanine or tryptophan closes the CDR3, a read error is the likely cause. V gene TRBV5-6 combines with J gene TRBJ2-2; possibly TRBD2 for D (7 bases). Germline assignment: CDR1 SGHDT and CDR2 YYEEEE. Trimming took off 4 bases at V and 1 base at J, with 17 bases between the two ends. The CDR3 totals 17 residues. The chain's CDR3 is CASSPPPGGLNTGELFL. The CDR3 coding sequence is TGTGCCAGCAGCCCACCTCCGGGGGGCCTGAACACCGGGGAGCTGTTTTTG.

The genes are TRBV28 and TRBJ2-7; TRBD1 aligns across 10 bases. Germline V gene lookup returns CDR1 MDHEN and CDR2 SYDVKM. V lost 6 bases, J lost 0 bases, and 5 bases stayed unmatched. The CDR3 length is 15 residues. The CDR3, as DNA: TGTGCCAGCAGGTACCGGGACAGGGGCTCCTACGAGCAGTACTTC. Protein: CASRYRDRGSYEQYF.

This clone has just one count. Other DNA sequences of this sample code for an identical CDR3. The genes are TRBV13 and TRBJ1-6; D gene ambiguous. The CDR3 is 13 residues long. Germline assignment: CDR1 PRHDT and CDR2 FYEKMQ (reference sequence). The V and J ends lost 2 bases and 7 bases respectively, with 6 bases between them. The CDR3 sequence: CASSLLRNSPLHF. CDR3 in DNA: TGTGCCAGCAGCTTACTGAGGAATTCACCCCTCCACTTT.

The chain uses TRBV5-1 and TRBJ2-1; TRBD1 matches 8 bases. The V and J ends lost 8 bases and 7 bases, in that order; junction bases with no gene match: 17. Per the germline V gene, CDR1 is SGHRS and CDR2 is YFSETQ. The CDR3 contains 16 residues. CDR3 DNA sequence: TGCGCCAGTCCAAACCAACCGGGACAGGTGATTAATGAGCAGTTCTTC. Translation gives CASPNQPGQVINEQFF.

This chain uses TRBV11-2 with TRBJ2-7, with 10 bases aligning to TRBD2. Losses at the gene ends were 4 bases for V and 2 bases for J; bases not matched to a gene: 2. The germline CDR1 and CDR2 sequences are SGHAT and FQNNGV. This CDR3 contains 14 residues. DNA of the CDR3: TGTGCCAGCAGCTCTAGCGGGGGTACCTACGAGCAGTACTTC. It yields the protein CASSSSGGTYEQYF.